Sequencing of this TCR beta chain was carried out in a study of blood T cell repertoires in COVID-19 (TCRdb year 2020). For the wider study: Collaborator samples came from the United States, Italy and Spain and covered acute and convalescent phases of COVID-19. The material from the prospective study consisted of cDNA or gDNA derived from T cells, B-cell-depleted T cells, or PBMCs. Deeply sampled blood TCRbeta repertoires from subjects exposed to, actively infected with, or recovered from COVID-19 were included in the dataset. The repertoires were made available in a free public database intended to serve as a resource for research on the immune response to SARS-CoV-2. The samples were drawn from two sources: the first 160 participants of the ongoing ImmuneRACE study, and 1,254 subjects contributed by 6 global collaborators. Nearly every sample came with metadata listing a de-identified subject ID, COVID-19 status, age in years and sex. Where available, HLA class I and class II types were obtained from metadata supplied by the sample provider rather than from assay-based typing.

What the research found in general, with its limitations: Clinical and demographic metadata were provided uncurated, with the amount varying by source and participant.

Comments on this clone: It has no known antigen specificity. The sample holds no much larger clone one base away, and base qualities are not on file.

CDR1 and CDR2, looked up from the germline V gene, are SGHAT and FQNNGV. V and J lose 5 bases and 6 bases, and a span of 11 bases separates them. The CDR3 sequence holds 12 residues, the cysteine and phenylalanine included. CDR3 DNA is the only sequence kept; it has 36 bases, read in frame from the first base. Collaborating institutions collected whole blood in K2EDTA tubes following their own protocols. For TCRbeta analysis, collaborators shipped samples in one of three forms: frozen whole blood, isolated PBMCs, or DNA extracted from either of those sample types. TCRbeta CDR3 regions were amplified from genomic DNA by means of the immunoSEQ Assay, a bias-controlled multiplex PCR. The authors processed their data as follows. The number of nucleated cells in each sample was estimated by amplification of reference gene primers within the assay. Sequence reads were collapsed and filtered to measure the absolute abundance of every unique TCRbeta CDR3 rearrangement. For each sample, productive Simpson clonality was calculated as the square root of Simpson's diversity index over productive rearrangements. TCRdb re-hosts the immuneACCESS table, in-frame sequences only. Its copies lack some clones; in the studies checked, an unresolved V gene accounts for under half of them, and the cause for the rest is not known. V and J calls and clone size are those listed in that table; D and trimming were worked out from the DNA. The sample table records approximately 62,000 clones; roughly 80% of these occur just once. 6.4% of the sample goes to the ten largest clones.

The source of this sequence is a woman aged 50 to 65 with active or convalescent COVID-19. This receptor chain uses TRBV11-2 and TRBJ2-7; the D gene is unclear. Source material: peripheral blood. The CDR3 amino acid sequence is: CASSHDTPEQYF. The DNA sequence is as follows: TGTGCCAGCAGCCACGACACGCCCGAGCAGTACTTC. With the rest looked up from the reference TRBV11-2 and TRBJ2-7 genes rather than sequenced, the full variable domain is EAGVAQSPRYKIIEKRQSVAFWCNPISGHATLYWYQQILGQGPKLLIQFQNNGVVDDSQLPKDRFSAERLKGVDSTLKIQPAKLEDSAVYLCASSHDTPEQYFGPGTRLTVT.